Listed below are T cell receptor beta chains from one sample, sequenced in a study of shared clonotypes between healthy human individuals. TCRdb keeps only in-frame clones here, not all; method: immunoSEQ multiplex PCR. This sample yields around 320,000 clones, of which around 87% are seen a single time; under 20% belongs to the top ten. Source material: memory CD8+ T cells sorted from blood. The receptors here all came from a man between 18 and 35 years old in good health. CDR3s leave out the opening cysteine and the closing phenylalanine or tryptophan. A D gene is named only where the DNA matches it firmly.

v_call d_call cdr3_aa
TRBV9 TRBD1 ASSLRTGPYNSPLH
TRBV2 TRBD1 ASSEKTGAPQWEQY
TRBV7-8 - ASNPTVSLQETQY
TRBV29-1 TRBD2 SVVIAGITDTQY
TRBV7-6 TRBD1 ASSPRDRAHEQY
TRBV15 TRBD1 ATNTGIDRADEQY
TRBV28 - ASSGSTDTQY
TRBV27 TRBD1 ASGDREVYEQY
TRBV9 - ASSLRDDYEQY
TRBV14 - ASSQVRGLSYEQY
TRBV10-1 - ASSEYRWDEQF
TRBV27 - ASSLSRRGGRHQPQH
TRBV27 - ASSPGTNYEQY
TRBV29-1 - SVGSGVSTDTQY
TRBV5-1 TRBD1 ASSPTPTGGGNSPLH
TRBV28 - ASSSQGRLGEQY
TRBV9 TRBD2 ASSQGTSGTYEQY
TRBV5-6 - ASTPWGLSPVEQY
TRBV6-5 - ASEQGGKQF
TRBV7-9 TRBD1 ASSWGQDEQY
TRBV7-9 TRBD2 ASSFPLAGGTYEQY
TRBV7-6 - ASSPEQGYDSLAYEQY
TRBV4-1 TRBD1 ASSTGTGASEQY
TRBV19 - ASSTLTDTQY
TRBV27 - ASSSLPSNQPQH